This TCR beta chain was identified in a study of blood T cell repertoires in COVID-19. The overall study: Specimens from acute and convalescent COVID-19 originated in the United States, Italy and Spain. Sources were T cells, B-cell-depleted T cells, or PBMCs; the material itself was cDNA or gDNA.

This CDR3 has 16 residues. V shed 5 bases and J 3 bases; nucleotides not matched to a gene: 12. The germline CDR1 and CDR2 sequences are MDHEN and SYDVKM. Per the original methods: The assay estimated nucleated cells by amplifying reference gene primers. Some clones are missing from TCRdb's copy, which holds only in-frame ones; the method was immunoSEQ multiplex PCR. Clone size and the V and J calls come from that table; the DNA yielded D and trimming. The profile shows tens of thousands of clones, 84% of them singletons. The TCR originated in a man aged 45-60 years with acute or convalescent COVID-19. The chain joins TRBV28 to TRBJ1-2; 7 nucleotides agree with TRBD1. Sequenced: peripheral blood. The CDR3 sequence: CASSSTGTEIYYGYTF. CDR3 DNA: TGTGCCAGCAGTAGCACCGGGACAGAAATCTACTATGGCTACACCTTC.